This is a list of T cell receptor beta chains from one sample in a study of control samples from healthy donors and cancer patients. The method was immunoSEQ multiplex PCR; TCRdb's version includes in-frame clones alone and lacks a portion of them. The sample lists around 130,000 clones, under 90% occurring once. Sequencing input: PBMCs. The receptors here all came from a man aged 45-65 years with head and neck cancer. CDR3s include the opening cysteine and the closing phenylalanine or tryptophan. The D gene is left open where the match is weak. Rows may omit the clone size; those that give it use once, few, many or a size class.

>NA|TRBJ2-1|NA|TRBV19
TGTGCCAGTAGTATGGGGGCTAGCTCCTACAATGAGCAGTTCTTC
CASSMGASSYNEQFF
>TRBD1|TRBJ2-5|NA|TRBV7-8
TGTGCCAGCAGCTCTCGGACAGGCCAAGAGACCCAGTACTTC
CASSSRTGQETQYF
>NA|TRBJ2-1|NA|TRBV6-1
TGTGCCAGCAGTGAAGAATTTGGTGGGGGGGCAAGGTACAATGAGCAGTTCTTC
CASSEEFGGGARYNEQFF
>NA|TRBJ2-2|NA|TRBV6-5
TGTGCCACCCCCCTCCCTAGCAATGCCGGGGAGCTGTTTTTT
CATPLPSNAGELFF
>TRBD1|TRBJ2-6|NA|TRBV5-4
TGTGCCAGCAGCCGTGGGACAGTAGAAACTGGGGCCAACGTCCTGACTTTC
CASSRGTVETGANVLTF
>NA|TRBJ2-1|NA|TRBV14
TGTGCCAGCAGCCCCGGGGCAGGGATATACAATGAGCAGTTCTTC
CASSPGAGIYNEQFF
>NA|TRBJ2-1|NA|TRBV29-1
TGCAGCGTTTCGCTAGCGCTAGAGCAGTTCTTC
CSVSLALEQFF
>TRBD2|TRBJ2-7|NA|TRBV28
TGTGCCAGCAGTTTCCCGCCGGGACTAGCGCTTTATGAGCAGTACTTC
CASSFPPGLALYEQYF
>TRBD2|TRBJ2-3|NA|TRBV27
TGTGCCAGCAGTCCGCGACTAGCGAGGGATACGCAGTATTTT
CASSPRLARDTQYF
>NA|TRBJ1-2|NA|TRBV7-2
TGTGCCAGCAGCTCCCCCGGACAATGGGGAAATGGCTACACCTTC
CASSSPGQWGNGYTF
>TRBD2|TRBJ2-1|NA|TRBV10-1
TGCGCCAGCAGCCCTAGCGGGACCTACAATGAGCAGTTCTTC
CASSPSGTYNEQFF
>NA|TRBJ2-5|NA|TRBV29-1
TGCAGCGTTGAAGACCGGGGAGAGACCCAGTACTTC
CSVEDRGETQYF
>NA|TRBJ1-1|NA|TRBV3-1/TRBV3-2
TGTGCCAGCAGCCTGGGGCTTTTCACTGAAGCTTTCTTT
CASSLGLFTEAFF
>NA|TRBJ2-1|once|TRBV2
TGCGCGGGGCGCTACTACAATGAGCAGTTCTTC
CAGRYYNEQFF
>TRBD1|TRBJ1-1|NA|TRBV5-1
TGCGCCAGCAGCTTTCTTGGGCCGGGACAGGGTGATGAAGCTTTCTTT
CASSFLGPGQGDEAFF
>TRBD1|TRBJ1-1|NA|TRBV4-1
TGCGCCAGCAGCCAAGCTGGGGACAGGAAAGTAAGAACCCCTGAAGCTTTCTTT
CASSQAGDRKVRTPEAFF
>NA|TRBJ2-7|NA|TRBV28
TGTGCCAGCAGTTTATACCAGCGAGGTGGCCACGAGCAGTACTTC
CASSLYQRGGHEQYF
>NA|TRBJ2-7|NA|TRBV6-5
TGTGCCAGCAGTTACTCAGGGGGTACCTACGAGCAGTACTTC
CASSYSGGTYEQYF
>NA|TRBJ1-2|NA|TRBV10-3
TGTGCCATCAGTGAAGCAGGGAATGGCTACACCTTC
CAISEAGNGYTF
>NA|TRBJ1-2|NA|TRBV2
TGTGCCAGCAGTGAAGCGCGTATCGATGGCTACACCTTC
CASSEARIDGYTF
>NA|TRBJ2-5|NA|TRBV2
TGTGCCGGCAAGGGTCAGGGGCAAGAGACCCAGTACTTC
CAGKGQGQETQYF
>NA|TRBJ2-2|NA|TRBV19
TGTGCCAGTAGTATCGGAGGCACCTACACCGGGGAGCTGTTTTTT
CASSIGGTYTGELFF